This T cell receptor (beta chain) was profiled in a study of shared clonotypes between healthy human individuals. This CDR3 comprises 17 residues. V shed 4 bases and J 5 bases; nucleotides not matched to a gene: 11. The germline CDR1 and CDR2 sequences are SGHRS and YFSETQ. The study's findings and limits: Clonotypes that were shared across a handful of donors made up about 4.5% of naive CD4 clonotypes.

With regard to this clone: What it binds is unknown.

Genomic DNA belonging to each subset was distributed in equal measure over several immunoSEQ plates. Measured with immunoSEQ multiplex PCR; TCRdb has only the in-frame clones, and not every one. The sample includes about 680,000 clones, around three quarters of them seen just once. This clonotype was obtained from a woman younger than 45 in good health. Sequenced sample: memory CD4+ T cells sorted from blood. Sample subset: CD45RA-negative fraction. The chain joins TRBV5-1 to TRBJ2-5; TRBD2 matches 13 bases. The CDR3 loop reads CASSPYVTSGRAETQYF. For the CDR3, the DNA is TGCGCCAGCAGCCCCTATGTTACTAGCGGGAGGGCTGAGACCCAGTACTTC.